The present T cell receptor (beta chain) was sequenced within a study of OX40 agonist ivuxolimab in advanced cancers. At the level of the study: Patients undergoing dose escalation presented with hepatocellular carcinoma, melanoma, renal cell or head and neck cancer. Study-wide points: Among T cells, CD8+ cells averaged more expanded clones than CD4+ cells. Compared with others, partial responders at 0.1-3.0 mg/kg displayed clonal expansion among the lowest. Dose levels from 0.1 to 3.0 mg/kg saw CD4+ and CD8+ blood T cells expand clonally by week 6.

Only in-frame clones appear in the TCRdb table, and some are missing; sequencing was by immunoSEQ multiplex PCR. Of 20,000 or so clones in the sample, around 77% were seen once. Concerning this clone itself: The antigen is unknown.

The sequences come from CD4+ or CD8+ T cells sorted from blood, collected in a trial of the OX40 agonist ivuxolimab. The receptor was isolated from an adult with an advanced solid tumor such as melanoma, head and neck, liver or kidney cancer.

The CDR3 region has the DNA TGCGCCAGCAGCCTTAAGAGGGTCGACGCCTACGAGCAGTACTTC. This translates into CASSLKRVDAYEQYF. J is TRBJ2-7 and V is TRBV4-3; a possible D gene is TRBD2 (5 bases). V lost 4 bases and J lost 2, with 15 bases in between. The CDR3 sequence is 15 residues long. From germline, CDR1 is LGHNA and CDR2 YSLEER.